A single TCR beta chain is shown here with its context. Its antigen is unknown. Treatment indicated: 19 received Ad26.COV2.S at low or high dose, single or two shots; roughly five received placebo; per-sample allocation not given. Specimen acquisition occurred on day 63 following the initial vaccine or placebo injection. Expression of Wuhan-strain SARS-CoV-2 spike came from the Ad26 vector that formed the vaccine. Profiling relied on immunoSEQ multiplex PCR, and the TCRdb table lists in-frame clones only, not all of them. The sample includes 300,000 to 400,000 clones, roughly 91% of them seen just once. This entry belongs to a study of Ad26.COV2.S vaccination and SARS-CoV-2 variants. On the study more broadly: The study gave Ad26.COV2.S intramuscularly, once or twice 56 days apart. Study-wide points: Relative to placebo recipients, vaccine recipients exhibited elevated spike-specific TCR breadth.

This specimen consisted of peripheral blood, obtained in a trial of Ad26.COV2.S vaccine versus placebo. This sequence was found in a person aged 18-65 years who received the Ad26.COV2.S COVID-19 vaccine or a placebo.

CDR3 DNA: TGTGCCAGCAGTAACTGGGACGGGAACACAGATACGCAGTATTTT. Translating it yields CASSNWDGNTDTQYF. The rearrangement joins TRBV6-2 or TRBV6-3 to TRBJ2-3; D possibly matches TRBD1 or TRBD2 (5 bases each). From germline, CDR1 is MNHEY and CDR2 SVGEGT. This CDR3 is 15 amino acids long. V lost 5 bases to trimming and J lost 2 bases, with 14 bases between them.